One and the same sample provided the 3 T cell receptor beta chains below, sequenced in a study of blood T cells in healthy people across ages. Next came a second PCR, run for roughly 6 to 11 cycles, which used a sample-barcoded 5' primer along with a J-beta primer mix. TCRdb called the 5' RACE reads again in MiXCR, with one record for every CDR3 protein. This table has 760,000 or so distinct CDR3 sequences, more than 20% appearing once. This sample also appeared in a second study, on T cells of mothers and their children.

Material: blood. The receptors stem from a boy between 10 and 17 years old in good health.

The chain uses TRBV2 and TRBJ2-7; D remains ambiguous. The CDR3 spans 13 residues. Germline loops: CDR1 SNHLY, CDR2 FYNNEI. V shed 4 bases and J shed 2 bases, with 9 bases lying between them. The CDR3 is CASSVQTAYEQYF. The DNA of the CDR3 is TGTGCCAGCAGTGTACAAACAGCCTACGAGCAGTACTTC.

CDR3 loop: CASSENRSYSPLHF. Here the CDR3 DNA reads TGTGCCAGCAGTGAAAACAGGAGCTATTCACCCCTCCACTTT. This chain links TRBV27 with TRBJ1-6, with D perhaps TRBD1 (5 bases). The V gene lost 5 bases and the J gene lost 8 bases, with 13 bases spanning the gap. The CDR3 is 14 residues long. From germline, CDR1 is MNHEY and CDR2 SMNVEV (reference sequence).

J is TRBJ2-7 and V is TRBV2; no clear D gene. The V end was cut by 1 base, the J end by 9 bases, with 13 bases between. Germline CDR1 and CDR2: SNHLY and FYNNEI. This CDR3 contains 13 residues. CDR3 coding DNA: TGTGCCAGCAGTGAAGTTGTAGGGCTGGGGCAGTACTTC. It translates to CASSEVVGLGQYF. Based on the CDR3 plus reference TRBV2 and TRBJ2-7, the full variable domain is EPEVTQTPSHQVTQMGQEVILRCVPISNHLYFYWYRQILGQKVEFLVSFYNNEISEKSEIFDDQFSVERPDGSNFTLKIRSTKLEDSAMYFCASSEVVGLGQYFGPGTRLTVT.